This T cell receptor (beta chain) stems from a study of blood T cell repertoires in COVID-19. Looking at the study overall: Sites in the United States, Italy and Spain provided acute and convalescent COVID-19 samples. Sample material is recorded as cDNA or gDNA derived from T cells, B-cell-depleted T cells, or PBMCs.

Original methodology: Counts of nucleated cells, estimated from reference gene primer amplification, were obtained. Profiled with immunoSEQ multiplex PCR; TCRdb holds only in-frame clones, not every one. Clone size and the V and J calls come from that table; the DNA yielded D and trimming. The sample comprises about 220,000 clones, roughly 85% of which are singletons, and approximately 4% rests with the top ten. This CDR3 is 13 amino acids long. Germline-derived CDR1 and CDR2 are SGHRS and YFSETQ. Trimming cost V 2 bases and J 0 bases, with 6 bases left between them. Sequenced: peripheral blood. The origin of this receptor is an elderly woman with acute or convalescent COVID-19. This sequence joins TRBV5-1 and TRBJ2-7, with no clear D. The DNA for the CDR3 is TGCGCCAGCAGCTTTCCAGACTCCTACGAGCAGTACTTC. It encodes CASSFPDSYEQYF.